The next 27 T cell receptor beta chains were all read from a single sample in a study of regulatory T cells in long-lasting Graves disease. Through Arm-PCR of CDR3 regions and iRepertoire HTBI primers, TCR beta libraries were built. TCRdb reprocessed the multiplex PCR reads via MiXCR and lists one record per CDR3 protein. The profile shows 450,000 to 600,000 distinct CDR3 sequences, approximately 13% of them singletons. Stated time point: newly diagnosed GD, antithyroid drugs for less than 3 months. PBMC RNA was the source of the TCR library. Another study also made use of these data, one on T cells in Graves' hyperthyroidism and ophthalmopathy.

This specimen consisted of peripheral blood mononuclear cells (PBMCs), obtained at new diagnosis, from a patient treated with antithyroid drugs. Receptors originate from a man aged 25-45 years with Graves disease.

The chain combines TRBV12-3 or TRBV12-4 with TRBJ2-2; D may match TRBD1 or TRBD2 (5 bases each). The CDR3 length is 15 residues. V gave up 5 bases and J gave up 9 bases, with 19 bases separating them. The CDR3: CASSNRGTKGRELFF. CDR3 coding DNA: TGTGCCAGCAGTAACCGGGGCACCAAGGGCAGGGAGCTGTTTTTT.

This clonotype was seen ten or more times. V gene TRBV11-2 combines with J gene TRBJ2-1; weak D call: TRBD2 (6 bases). The CDR3 length is 14 residues. In germline, CDR1 is SGHAT, CDR2 FQNNGV. Trimming took off 3 bases at V and 6 bases at J, with 12 bases between the two ends. CDR3 protein: CASSFAGGANEQFF. For the CDR3, the DNA is TGTGCCAGCAGCTTTGCTGGAGGGGCCAATGAGCAGTTCTTC.

This clonotype showed up just once. V gene TRBV7-8 combines with J gene TRBJ1-2; D call uncertain. Germline V lookup: CDR1 SGHVS, CDR2 FQNEAQ. The CDR3 is 13 residues long. Trimming took 5 bases from V and 3 from J, leaving 10 bases between them. CDR3: CASSRGRDYGYTF. DNA for the CDR3: TGTGCCAGCAGCCGCGGAAGGGACTATGGCTACACCTTC.

This clonotype was seen repeatedly, ten times or more. The rearrangement joins TRBV2 to TRBJ2-7, with D possibly being TRBD1 or TRBD2 (5 bases each). The V end was cut by 6 bases, the J end by 3 bases, with 15 bases between. This CDR3 contains 14 residues. The V gene's germline CDR1 is SNHLY and CDR2 FYNNEI. The CDR3 sequence is CASRAGTSYYEQYF. DNA for the CDR3: TGTGCCAGCAGGGCCGGGACGTCTTACTACGAGCAGTACTTC.

As concerns this clonotype: Just one base apart from a much larger clone, this may be a read error. The chain combines TRBV7-9 with TRBJ1-1; no clear D gene. The CDR3 length is 14 residues. CDR1 is SEHNR and CDR2 is FQNEAQ in the germline V gene (reference sequence). V lost 0 bases to trimming and J lost 6 bases, with 11 bases between them. CDR3 sequence reads: CASSLAREDAEAFF. CDR3 DNA: TGTGCCAGCAGCTTAGCGCGGGAGGACGCTGAAGCTTTCTTT.

Only a few counts were recorded for this clonotype. The rearrangement joins TRBV6-5 to TRBJ1-1; TRBD1 agrees at 9 bases. V shed 6 bases, J shed 8 bases, and the junction held 10 bases outside the gene matches. The germline V gene encodes CDR1 MNHEY and CDR2 SVGAGI. The CDR3 length is 14 residues. CDR3 sequence (DNA): TGTGCCAGCAGGACCGGGACAGGGTTTTCCGAAGCTTTCTTT. It is translated as CASRTGTGFSEAFF.

The rearrangement joins TRBV5-1 to TRBJ2-2; 7 positions agree with TRBD1. V lost 0 bases, J lost 6 bases, and 2 bases stayed unmatched. CDR1 and CDR2 from the germline V gene are SGHRS and YFSETQ. This CDR3 is built from 14 residues. The CDR3 bases are TGCGCCAGCAGCTTGGAAGGGGGCTCCGGGGAGCTGTTTTTT. Its translation is CASSLEGGSGELFF.

CDR3 region: CASSAGTSGSTDTQYF. DNA of the CDR3: TGTGCCAGCAGCGCAGGGACTAGCGGGAGTACAGATACGCAGTATTTT. This rearrangement joins TRBV9 to TRBJ2-3, with TRBD2 matching over 14 bases. The CDR3 sequence is 16 residues long. CDR1 is SGDLS, CDR2 YYNGEE, per germline. The ends lost 3 bases at V and 3 bases at J; junction bases unmatched: 3.

This clonotype was counted only a few times. The V gene is TRBV6-5, the J gene TRBJ2-1; D is perhaps TRBD2 (6 bases). The ends were cut back, 0 bases at V and 6 bases at J, with 12 bases in the middle. The CDR3 covers 15 residues. Looked up from germline, CDR1 is MNHEY and CDR2 is SVGAGI. CDR3 loop: CASSYSPAEGNEQFF. CDR3 in DNA: TGTGCCAGCAGTTACTCCCCGGCGGAGGGCAATGAGCAGTTCTTC.

This clonotype was detected ten times or more. A junction boundary mismatches the germline segment, possibly from a read error. This chain joins TRBV5-8 and TRBJ2-5; 7 bases are shared with TRBD1. CDR3 length: 16 residues. Per germline, CDR1 SGHTS and CDR2 YDEGEE. The CDR3 reads CASSLVGTDSQETQYF. The CDR3 nucleotides read TGTGCCAGCAGTTTGGTGGGGACAGATTCCCAAGAGACCCAGTACTTC.

As for this clonotype: A single base separates this from a much larger clone, so it may be a read error. The chain uses TRBV7-9 and TRBJ1-1, with D possibly matching TRBD1 (5 bases). The CDR3 length is 12 residues. The V gene's germline CDR1 is SEHNR and CDR2 FQNEAQ (reference sequence). For the CDR3, the DNA is TGTGCCAGCAGCTTGGGGGTCGCTGAAGCTTACTTT. This sequence encodes CASSLGVAEAYF.

This clonotype was seen at least ten times. The V call is TRBV29-1, the J call TRBJ2-3; the match to TRBD1 covers 10 bases. Germline assignment: CDR1 SQVTM and CDR2 ANQGSEA. CDR3 size: 13 residues. V dropped 6 bases and J dropped 2; count of bases not matched to a gene: 2. The CDR3 sequence is CSVGTGVTDTQYF. The CDR3 DNA is TGCAGCGTCGGGACAGGGGTCACAGATACGCAGTATTTT.

This clonotype was detected many times. The chain joins TRBV12-3 or TRBV12-4 to TRBJ2-5, with TRBD2 identical over 10 bases. This CDR3 has 16 amino acids. V trimming: 3 bases; J trimming: 4 bases; junction bases outside the gene matches: 8. CDR3 protein: CASSFGAGGPGETQYF. The CDR3 nucleotides read TGTGCCAGCAGTTTTGGAGCGGGAGGGCCAGGAGAGACCCAGTACTTC.

The table lists this clonotype with many counts. This chain links TRBV28 with TRBJ2-2, with D perhaps matching TRBD2 (6 bases). Per germline, CDR1 MDHEN and CDR2 SYDVKM. This CDR3 comprises 16 residues. The V and J ends lost 6 bases and 4 bases respectively, with 18 bases between them. In nucleotides, the CDR3 is TGTGCCAGCAGCCCTGGTAGGAGGGCGGGCACCGGGGAGCTGTTTTTT. Translating gives CASSPGRRAGTGELFF.

This clonotype was observed a few times. The chain links TRBV7-3 to TRBJ2-1, with 9 bases identical to TRBD2. Germline CDR1 SGHTA, CDR2 FQGTGA. The CDR3 loop spans 18 amino acids. V gave up 0 bases and J gave up 9 bases; unmatched junction bases: 15. The CDR3 nucleotides read TGTGCCAGCAGCTTAACCTCTTTTGGACTAGCGACTTTGGGTGAGCAGTTCTTC. The encoded protein is CASSLTSFGLATLGEQFF.

In this sample, this clonotype turned up a few times. The chain employs TRBV11-3 and TRBJ2-1; D unresolved. Trimming took 1 base from V and 6 from J, leaving 16 bases between them. Germline CDR1 SGHNT, CDR2 YENEEA. This CDR3 has 16 residues. In DNA form, the CDR3 reads TGTGCCAGCAGCTTAGGGGCTTACTCAGGAACCAATGAGCAGTTCTTC. Residues: CASSLGAYSGTNEQFF. Looking up the rest from reference TRBV11-3 and TRBJ2-1 gives the full variable domain: EAGVVQSPRYKIIEKKQPVAFWCNPISGHNTLYWYLQNLGQGPELLIRYENEEAVDDSQLPKDRFSAERLKGVDSTLKIQPAELGDSAVYLCASSLGAYSGTNEQFFGPGTRLTVL.

This clonotype was seen a handful of times. A much larger clone lies a single base off, so this may be a read error. J is TRBJ2-3 and V is TRBV12-3 or TRBV12-4, with D tentatively TRBD2 (6 bases). This CDR3 region has 15 residues. Trimming pared 5 bases from V and 8 bases from J, leaving 20 bases between. For the CDR3, the DNA is TGTGCCAGCAGTCCCACCTCCGGGAGCGTTGGTACGCAGTATTTT. Translating it yields CASSPTSGSVGTQYF.

CDR3 nucleotides: TGTGCCAGCACACGGGGGGAGGGAAATGGCGAGCAGTACTTC. It codes for CASTRGEGNGEQYF. This chain links TRBV6-1 with TRBJ2-7; 7 nucleotides align to TRBD2. Germline-derived CDR1 and CDR2 are MNHNS and SASEGT. This CDR3 is built from 14 residues. V shed 7 bases and J 6 bases; nucleotides not matched to a gene: 12.

This clonotype was counted between two and nine times. The rearrangement uses TRBV6-1 and TRBJ1-1; no definite D call. Trimming stripped 5 bases from V and 8 bases from J, with 15 bases between. Germline values: CDR1 MNHNS, CDR2 SASEGT. The CDR3 is made up of 13 amino acids. The DNA of the CDR3 is TGTGCCAGCAGTCCCGGAGCGGCAACCGAAGCTTTCTTT. Protein product: CASSPGAATEAFF.

As concerns this clonotype: This may be a read error, as it is one base from a much larger clone. J is TRBJ2-1 and V is TRBV3-1; a possible D gene is TRBD1 (5 bases). The length of the CDR3 is 14 residues. Germline CDR1 and CDR2: LGHDT and YNNKEL (reference sequence). The CDR3 protein is CASGQHRNYNEQFF. The CDR3 nucleotides read TGTGCCAGCGGCCAACACAGGAATTACAATGAGCAGTTCTTC.

In its sample, this clonotype was seen many times. The chain has TRBV12-3 or TRBV12-4 and TRBJ1-5; possible D gene TRBD1, 6 bases. This CDR3 has 16 amino acids. V dropped 2 bases and J dropped 0 bases, with 11 bases sitting between them. In nucleotides, the CDR3 is TGTGCCAGCAGTTTATTTAGGGGGTATAGCAATCAGCCCCAGCATTTT. Its protein product is CASSLFRGYSNQPQHF.

This clonotype showed up just a few times. With a much larger clone just one base away, this may be a read error. V gene TRBV5-4 combines with J gene TRBJ1-2; weak D call: TRBD1 (5 bases). The CDR3 loop spans 12 amino acids. The V gene's germline CDR1 is SGHNT and CDR2 YYREEE (reference sequence). With 3 bases removed from V and 4 bases from J, the gap between germline ends came to 7 bases. The DNA of the CDR3 is TGTGCCAGCAGCTCACAGGTCTATGGCTACACCTTC. It yields the protein CASSSQVYGYTF. Full variable domain (remainder filled in from reference TRBV5-4 and TRBJ1-2): ETGVTQSPTHLIKTRGQQVTLRCSSQSGHNTVSWYQQALGQGPQFIFQYYREEENGRGNFPPRFSGLQFPNYSSELNVNALELDDSALYLCASSSQVYGYTFGSGTRLTVV.

This clonotype was seen a handful of times. V is TRBV3-1 and J is TRBJ2-4; D is undetermined. The CDR3 extends over 17 amino acids. The germline CDR1 and CDR2 sequences are LGHDT and YNNKEL (reference sequence). V shed 8 bases and J shed 1 base, with 21 bases lying between them. CDR3 nucleotides: TGTGCCAGCTCTTTACAGCGCCATCAGGTGGCCAAAAACATTCAGTACTTC. This translates into CASSLQRHQVAKNIQYF. The full variable domain, completed using reference TRBV3-1 and TRBJ2-4, is DTAVSQTPKYLVTQMGNDKSIKCEQNLGHDTMYWYKQDSKKFLKIMFSYNNKELIINETVPNRFSPKSPDKAHLNLHINSLELGDSAVYFCASSLQRHQVAKNIQYFGAGTRLSVL.

This clonotype was observed at least ten times. The J gene is TRBJ2-3, the V gene TRBV9; 16 nucleotides agree with TRBD2. J gave up 0 bases and V 3 bases, and 4 bases lay outside the gene matches. The CDR3 is made up of 18 amino acids. CDR1 SGDLS and CDR2 YYNGEE come from the germline V gene. The DNA for the CDR3 is TGTGCCAGCAGCGAGGGACTAGCGGGAGGGCCAAGCACAGATACGCAGTATTTT. Translating it yields CASSEGLAGGPSTDTQYF. The complete variable domain, with remaining parts taken from reference TRBV9 and TRBJ2-3, reads DSGVTQTPKHLITATGQRVTLRCSPRSGDLSVYWYQQSLDQGLQFLIQYYNGEERAKGNILERFSAQQFPDLHSELNLSSLELGDSALYFCASSEGLAGGPSTDTQYFGPGTRLTVL.

This clonotype was seen ten or more times. The rearrangement joins TRBV12-5 to TRBJ2-5, with a tentative D call TRBD1 (6 bases). CDR1 is LGHNT, CDR2 FRNRAP, per germline. CDR3 length: 13 amino acids. The germline V and J ends were trimmed by 5 bases and 4 bases, with 11 bases remaining between them. The CDR3 bases are TGTGCTAGTGGTAACGAACAGGGAGAGACCCAGTACTTC. The encoded protein is CASGNEQGETQYF.

This clonotype was recorded many times. Its ends do not fully match the called genes, so a read error is possible. This chain uses TRBV5-1 with TRBJ2-3, with 7 bases lining up with TRBD1. Germline V gene data show CDR1 as SGHRS and CDR2 as YFSETQ. The CDR3 has 14 residues. The chain's CDR3 is CASSLEQGTDTQYF. Written as DNA, the CDR3 is TGTGCCAGCAGCTTAGAACAGGGGACAGATACGCAGTATTTT.

The V and J genes are TRBV11-3 and TRBJ2-7, with 7 bases fitting TRBD1. Germline assignment: CDR1 SGHNT and CDR2 YENEEA. The V gene end was trimmed by 2 bases and the J gene end by 6 bases; junction bases not matched to a gene: 4. The CDR3 extends over 13 amino acids. The CDR3: CASSLRQGSEQYF. The CDR3 DNA follows: TGTGCCAGCAGCTTAAGACAGGGAAGCGAGCAGTACTTC.